Listed below are T cell receptor beta chains from one sample, sequenced in a study of T cells after yellow fever vaccination. In TCRdb, the 5' RACE reads were re-called with MiXCR into one record per CDR3 protein. In the table there are about 330,000 distinct CDR3 sequences, roughly 8.4% of which are singletons. The source material was PBMCs, sampled approximately 40 days after the first yellow fever vaccination. The receptors stem from a man between 18 and 29 years old who received the YFV17D yellow fever vaccine. The conserved cysteine and the conserved F or W are not part of the CDR3 here. The order of the fields is J gene, clone size, V gene, CDR3 protein. A row's size may be missing; if present it is once, few, many or a size class.

TRBJ2-1	many	TRBV29-1	SVISGVDEQF
TRBJ1-2	-	TRBV10-3	AIMGMGNYGYT
TRBJ2-1	few	TRBV19	ASSRSGGRFYNEQF
TRBJ2-7	few	TRBV24-1	ATSDFHNQGIYEQY
TRBJ2-1	-	TRBV5-1	ASSLHGNYNEQF
TRBJ1-5	few	TRBV20-1	SARDDGNQPQH
TRBJ1-2	few	TRBV28	ASRWDRALYGYT
TRBJ1-1	-	TRBV20-1	SSGTTIMNTEAF
TRBJ2-7	few	TRBV9	ASSVWAETYEQY
TRBJ2-3	many	TRBV5-6	ASIQSTAPGDTQY
TRBJ2-5	many	TRBV7-9	ASSAEETQY
TRBJ1-6	-	TRBV7-2	ASSPSQGRNSPLH
TRBJ1-2	few	TRBV5-1	ASSSQPGTAYGYT
TRBJ1-1	-	TRBV11-2	ASSPSGGGSTEAF
TRBJ1-2	few	TRBV15	AAAPEGARGYT
TRBJ1-6	-	TRBV21-1	ASSLDLGGNSPLH
TRBJ1-4	few	TRBV7-9	ASKESGTGNELF
TRBJ2-1	-	TRBV3-1	ASSQPTRDLYNEQF
TRBJ2-2	few	TRBV20-1	SASYRGVLPGELF
TRBJ2-2	few	TRBV7-3	ASSVGTGDGELF
TRBJ1-1	-	TRBV6-2/TRBV6-3	ASSQLHNRNTEAF
TRBJ1-6	-	TRBV27	ASSSRLIYNSPLH
TRBJ1-1	few	TRBV5-7	ASSHWAGCVTEAF
TRBJ2-1	many	TRBV11-2	ASSHPGTINEQF
TRBJ1-3	-	TRBV15	ATSRDPGGFLNTIY
TRBJ2-7	-	TRBV7-2	ASSLQQASSYEQY
TRBJ1-3	-	TRBV20-1	SARLPGSGNTIY
TRBJ2-3	-	TRBV5-1	ASSFQQPPPTQY
TRBJ2-3	-	TRBV15	ATSRDQGVSPDTQY
TRBJ1-6	-	TRBV30	AWTGTGGSPLH
TRBJ1-6	few	TRBV5-1	ASSLGQGLAPLH
TRBJ1-4	-	TRBV4-2	ASSQDRADGEKLF
TRBJ2-3	many	TRBV24-1	ATSDFGQGTDTQY
TRBJ2-5	-	TRBV20-1	SAHSGKQETQY
TRBJ2-3	many	TRBV18	ASSPPLAGGTQY
TRBJ2-7	-	TRBV4-2	ASPPKGRYEQY
TRBJ2-7	-	TRBV29-1	SAGGTGFYEQY
TRBJ1-5	-	TRBV20-1	SANRGPGNQPQH
TRBJ2-7	-	TRBV2	APSRGGSSYEQY
TRBJ2-7	-	TRBV20-1	SARMGQFEQY
TRBJ1-2	-	TRBV5-1	ASSFPGQGFGYT
TRBJ2-2	-	TRBV4-3	ASSRTGPGGELF
TRBJ2-1	-	TRBV20-1	SAPNPGQGPVYNEQF
TRBJ2-2	many	TRBV6-6	ASSVNPGELF
TRBJ2-3	-	TRBV10-3	AISEFGDTQY
TRBJ2-3	-	TRBV7-2	ASSLVSFRATQY
TRBJ1-6	-	TRBV7-6	ASSLSGGDSYNSPLH
TRBJ1-4	few	TRBV5-1	ASRGQNEKLF
TRBJ2-6	-	TRBV12-3/TRBV12-4	ASSLADRAGANVLT
TRBJ1-5	-	TRBV29-1	SVASRAGNQPQH